Each of the 10 T cell receptor beta chains below was sequenced from the same sample in a study of OX40 agonist ivuxolimab in advanced cancers. The assay was immunoSEQ multiplex PCR, and TCRdb's table has in-frame clones only and misses some. Of roughly 88,000 clones listed, 80% to 90% were seen once; the top ten hold around 4.5%. Sequencing was performed on CD4+ or CD8+ T cells sorted from blood, taken in a trial of the OX40 agonist ivuxolimab. The receptor source for this set is an adult with an advanced solid tumor such as melanoma, head and neck, liver or kidney cancer.

The V and J genes are TRBV11-2 and TRBJ2-7, with 10 bases that match TRBD2. CDR1 is SGHAT and CDR2 is FQNNGV in the germline V gene. V shed 1 base and J 6 bases; nucleotides not matched to a gene: 6. The CDR3 contains 15 residues. The CDR3 DNA follows: TGTGCCAGCAGCTTAGGAGTAGCGGGAGGTCTCGAGCAGTACTTC. As protein: CASSLGVAGGLEQYF.

The genes are TRBV6-1 and TRBJ1-2, with 10 bases fitting TRBD1. Losses at the gene ends were 0 bases for V and 5 bases for J; bases not matched to a gene: 3. Germline loops: CDR1 MNHNS, CDR2 SASEGT. This CDR3 comprises 15 residues. The chain's CDR3 is CASSEAPGQGYGYTF. CDR3 sequence (DNA): TGTGCCAGCAGTGAAGCCCCGGGACAGGGGTATGGCTACACCTTC.

The chain links TRBV5-6 to TRBJ2-3, with D possibly being TRBD2 (6 bases). CDR3 size: 15 residues. Deletions cut 4 bases from V and 0 bases from J, with 12 bases between. From germline, CDR1 is SGHDT and CDR2 YYEEEE. CDR3 in DNA: TGTGCCAGCAGCCCCCTTGGGACTAGCACAGATACGCAGTATTTT. This codes for CASSPLGTSTDTQYF.

This chain joins TRBV6-5 and TRBJ1-1; D possibly corresponds to TRBD1 (5 bases). Germline assignment: CDR1 MNHEY and CDR2 SVGAGI. This CDR3 comprises 15 residues. The V end lost 5 bases, the J end lost 1 base, and 14 bases lay between the germline ends. This chain's CDR3 is CASSHSRDTNTEAFF. CDR3 nucleotide sequence: TGTGCCAGCAGTCATTCCAGGGATACGAACACTGAAGCTTTCTTT.

The rearrangement uses TRBV27 and TRBJ2-1; D call uncertain. CDR3 size: 13 residues. Germline lookup yields CDR1 MNHEY and CDR2 SMNVEV (reference sequence). V lost 5 bases and J 9 bases, leaving 14 bases between the germline ends. The chain's CDR3 is CASSPNPAGEQFF. In DNA form, the CDR3 reads TGTGCCAGCAGTCCGAACCCAGCCGGTGAGCAGTTCTTC.

The CDR3 nucleotides read TGTGCCACCGCACACAGGGGGAGGAACACTGAAGCTTTCTTT. Protein: CATAHRGRNTEAFF. This sequence joins TRBV13 and TRBJ1-1, with 8 bases matching TRBD1. This CDR3 is built from 14 residues. Trimming at V came to 10 bases and at J to 1 base, leaving 8 bases not matched to a gene. Germline CDR1 PRHDT, CDR2 FYEKMQ (reference sequence).

This chain links TRBV9 with TRBJ1-3; D not resolved. Germline V CDR1 and CDR2: SGDLS, YYNGEE. This CDR3 comprises 17 residues. V lost 0 bases and J lost 0, with 13 bases in between. The CDR3 sequence is CASSVVPASDSGNTIYF. DNA for the CDR3: TGTGCCAGCAGCGTAGTCCCCGCGTCGGACTCTGGAAACACCATATATTTT.

This rearrangement joins TRBV7-2 to TRBJ1-1; 7 bases fit TRBD1. J was trimmed by 6 bases and V by 6 bases; bases with no gene match: 7. Germline CDR1 reads SGHTA; CDR2 reads FQGNSA. CDR3 length equals 13 residues. CDR3 DNA sequence: TGTGCCAGCAGAAGACAGGGAACACCTGAAGCTTTCTTT. Protein sequence: CASRRQGTPEAFF.

This clone is a singleton in its sample. This sequence joins TRBV15 and TRBJ2-5, with a tentative D call TRBD2 (6 bases). V gave up 0 bases and J gave up 6 bases, with 11 bases separating them. The germline gives CDR1 LNHNV, CDR2 YYDKDF (reference sequence). This CDR3 spans 14 amino acids. The CDR3 is CATSREPSAQTQYF. CDR3 nucleotides: TGTGCCACCAGCAGAGAGCCTAGCGCCCAGACCCAGTACTTC. Combining the CDR3 with reference TRBV15 and TRBJ2-5 gives the whole variable domain DAMVIQNPRYQVTQFGKPVTLSCSQTLNHNVMYWYQQKSSQAPKLLFHYYDKDFNNEADTPDNFQSRRPNTSFCFLDIRSPGLGDTAMYLCATSREPSAQTQYFGPGTRLLVL.

Concerning this clone itself: At one boundary the junction diverges from the germline segment, which might be a read error. The chain has TRBV7-7 and TRBJ2-5; TRBD2 agrees at 8 bases. CDR1 is SSHAT, CDR2 FNYEAQ, per germline (reference sequence). The CDR3 totals 14 residues. This CDR3 is CASSLSGNQETQYF. CDR3 DNA sequence: TGTGCTAGCAGCCTTAGCGGGAACCAAGAGACCCAGTACTTC.